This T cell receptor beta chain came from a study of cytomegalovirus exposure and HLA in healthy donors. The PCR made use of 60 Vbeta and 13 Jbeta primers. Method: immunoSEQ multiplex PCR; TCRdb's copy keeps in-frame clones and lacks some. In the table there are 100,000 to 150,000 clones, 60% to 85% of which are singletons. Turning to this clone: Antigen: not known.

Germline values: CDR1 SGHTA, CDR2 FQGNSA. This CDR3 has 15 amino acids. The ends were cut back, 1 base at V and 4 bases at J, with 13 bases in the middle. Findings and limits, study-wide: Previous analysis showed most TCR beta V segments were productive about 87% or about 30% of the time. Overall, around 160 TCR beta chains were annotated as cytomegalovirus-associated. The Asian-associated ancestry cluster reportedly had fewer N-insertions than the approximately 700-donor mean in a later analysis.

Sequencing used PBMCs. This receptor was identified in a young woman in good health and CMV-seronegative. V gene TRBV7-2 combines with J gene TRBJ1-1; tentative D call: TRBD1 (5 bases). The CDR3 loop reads CASSLDGQGATEAFF. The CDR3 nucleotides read TGTGCCAGCAGCTTAGATGGACAAGGGGCCACTGAAGCTTTCTTT.